The rows below give T cell receptor beta chains drawn from one sample of a study of shared clonotypes between healthy human individuals. The protocol was immunoSEQ multiplex PCR, while the TCRdb copy is restricted to in-frame clones and leaves out a portion. The data contain some 200,000 clones, over 85% of them singletons. Sequencing used naive CD4+ T cells sorted from blood. These TCRs come from a woman aged 30 to 39 in good health. Both conserved end residues are part of each CDR3. The order of the fields is V gene, J gene, D gene, clone size, CDR3 DNA, CDR3 protein. The D gene is left open where the match is weak. Expanded clones get a size class; other rows say once, few or many, or leave the size out.

TRBV11-2	TRBJ2-7	.	.	TGTGCCAGCAGCACGATAACAGGGTATAGGTCCTACGAGCAGTACTTC	CASSTITGYRSYEQYF
TRBV5-4	TRBJ1-1	.	.	TGTGCCAGCAGCTTGGGTGGGGGGGCGACCACTGAAGCTTTCTTT	CASSLGGGATTEAFF
TRBV19	TRBJ1-5	.	.	TGTGCCAGTAGTCCCTCAGGAAGCAATCAGCCCCAGCATTTT	CASSPSGSNQPQHF
TRBV28	TRBJ2-7	TRBD2	.	TGTGCCAGCAGGTTTAGCGGGAGTAGGTACGAGCAGTACTTC	CASRFSGSRYEQYF
TRBV5-1	TRBJ1-4	.	.	TGCGCCAGCAGCTTCGAGTTTGGGGAAAAACTGTTTTTT	CASSFEFGEKLFF
TRBV28	TRBJ1-1	.	.	TGTGCCAGCAGTCTTCCGGGACGTCTCGGAGGGGACACTGAAGCTTTCTTT	CASSLPGRLGGDTEAFF
TRBV18	TRBJ2-7	.	.	TGTGCCAGCTCACCAGGGGACAAGTCCTACGAGCAGTACTTC	CASSPGDKSYEQYF
TRBV11-2	TRBJ1-1	.	.	TGTGCCAGCAGCACCCGACAGGCCCTGAACACTGAAGCTTTCTTT	CASSTRQALNTEAFF
TRBV7-2	TRBJ2-3	TRBD2	.	TGTGCCAGCAGCTTAGTTCTAGCGGGAGGTATAGATACGCAGTATTTT	CASSLVLAGGIDTQYF
TRBV7-9	TRBJ2-7	.	.	TGTGCCAGCAGCCCCGGGACCCCTTTACACGAGCAGTACTTC	CASSPGTPLHEQYF
TRBV5-5	TRBJ2-3	TRBD1	.	TGTGCCAGCAGCCGGCACCTAACCGGGACAGGGGGCACAGATACGCAGTATTTT	CASSRHLTGTGGTDTQYF
TRBV18	TRBJ2-7	.	.	TGTGCCAGCTCACCAGGAGGGCTAGCCTACGAGCAGTACTTC	CASSPGGLAYEQYF
TRBV19	TRBJ2-6	.	.	TGTGCCAGTAGTGACGTCTCTGGGGCCAACGTCCTGACTTTC	CASSDVSGANVLTF
TRBV2	TRBJ2-7	.	.	TGTGCCAGCAGCCGAGAGCGGACGTTGTCCGAGCAGTACTTC	CASSRERTLSEQYF
TRBV6-1	TRBJ2-7	.	.	TGTGCCAGCATAGGGAACGGCTACGAGCAGTACTTC	CASIGNGYEQYF
TRBV28	TRBJ2-2	TRBD2	.	TGTGCCAGCAGTCAAGGGGCGGGAGGGTACACCGGGGAGCTGTTTTTT	CASSQGAGGYTGELFF
TRBV2	TRBJ1-1	TRBD1	.	TGTGCCAGCAGTGAGACAGGGGGCCGTAGGTCGGCTGAAGCTTTCTTT	CASSETGGRRSAEAFF
TRBV7-2	TRBJ1-1	.	.	TGTGCCAGCAGCCCCTTTGGTATTCGAGCTTTCTTT	CASSPFGIRAFF
TRBV28	TRBJ2-1	TRBD1	.	TGTGCCAGCAGTTTATCCCCAGGGGGTCCGTGGAATGAGCAGTTCTTC	CASSLSPGGPWNEQFF
TRBV4-1	TRBJ2-1	.	.	TGCGCCAGCAGCCAATCTCACCGAGGCACCTACAATGAGCAGTTCTTC	CASSQSHRGTYNEQFF
TRBV28	TRBJ2-7	TRBD1	.	TGTGCCAGCAGTGCTCGACAGGGTCCGGACGAGCAGTACTTC	CASSARQGPDEQYF
TRBV18	TRBJ1-2	.	.	TGTGCCAGCTCACCAGCGGAGGGGATCTACTATGGCTACACCTTC	CASSPAEGIYYGYTF
TRBV6-6	TRBJ1-3	TRBD1	.	TGTGCCAGCAGGCCGGGACAGGGGGTGTACACCATATATTTT	CASRPGQGVYTIYF
TRBV5-1	TRBJ2-2	.	.	TGCGCCAGCGGCCACGACAGCGGGGAGCTGTTTTTT	CASGHDSGELFF
TRBV29-1	TRBJ2-7	.	.	TGCAGCGCCCGGGGGTCCTTGAGCGAGCAGTACTTC	CSARGSLSEQYF
TRBV15	TRBJ2-1	.	.	TGTGCCACCAGCTGGAGCGACTCGTACAATGAGCAGTTCTTC	CATSWSDSYNEQFF
TRBV28	TRBJ2-7	.	.	TGTGCCAGCCTCGCCCTAGCTGCCAGATACGAGCAGTACTTC	CASLALAARYEQYF
TRBV27	TRBJ2-1	TRBD1	.	TGTGCCAGCAGTCTCATACAGGGGGTTGGCCTACTCGCCAACAATGAGCAGTTCTTC	CASSLIQGVGLLANNEQFF
TRBV7-2	TRBJ1-5	.	.	TGTGCCAGCAGTCGAGGGGCAGAGCCCCAGCATTTT	CASSRGAEPQHF
TRBV27	TRBJ1-4	.	.	TGTGCCAGCCGGCCTGTGAACAGACTCAATGAAAAACTGTTTTTT	CASRPVNRLNEKLFF
TRBV19	TRBJ2-2	.	.	TGTGCCAGTAGTTTGGGGGTTCGGGACACCGGGGAGCTGTTTTTT	CASSLGVRDTGELFF
TRBV2	TRBJ2-7	TRBD2	.	TGTGCCAGCAGCGGACTAGCGTTCGAGCAGTACTTC	CASSGLAFEQYF
TRBV15	TRBJ1-5	TRBD1	.	TGTGCCACCAGCAACCTCAGGGGGGGCAATCAGCCCCAGCATTTT	CATSNLRGGNQPQHF
TRBV28	TRBJ2-7	TRBD2	.	TGTGCCAGCAGTTTCTGGAGGCGGGAGCTCCTCTCCTACGAGCAGTACTTC	CASSFWRRELLSYEQYF
TRBV18	TRBJ1-5	.	.	TGTGCCAGCTCAAAGGGGAATGGGGATCAGCCCCAGCATTTT	CASSKGNGDQPQHF
TRBV10-3	TRBJ2-2	.	few	TGTGCCATCAGTGGTATAGGACAGATCACCGGGGAGCTGTTTTTT	CAISGIGQITGELFF